This T cell receptor beta chain derives from a study of T cell responses to AZD1222 COVID-19 vaccine. Some clones are missing from TCRdb's copy, which holds only in-frame ones; the method was immunoSEQ multiplex PCR. The sample includes around 5,000 clones, about 88% of them seen just once. As for this clone: No antigen is known for it.

Looked up from germline, CDR1 is SGHTA and CDR2 is FQGNSA. The germline V and J ends were trimmed by 3 bases and 7 bases, with 15 bases remaining between them. The CDR3 extends over 15 amino acids. Overall study results and limits: Mostly white British, mostly female donors; authors suggested clonal diversity may be underestimated.

This rearrangement joins TRBV7-2 to TRBJ2-2; D is unresolved. The receptor was isolated from an adult who received the AZD1222 COVID-19 vaccine. The sample was peripheral blood, taken 28 days after the second AZD1222 dose. CDR3 protein: CASSFSPGGIGELFF. As DNA, the CDR3 is TGTGCCAGCAGCTTCAGTCCCGGTGGGATCGGGGAGCTGTTTTTT.